These 9 T cell receptor beta chains share one sample of origin, sequenced in a study of T cells after yellow fever vaccination. MiXCR, run by TCRdb on the 5' RACE reads, gives a single entry per CDR3 protein. The profile shows 310,000 or so distinct CDR3 sequences, less than 4.5% of them singletons. The source material was PBMCs, sampled on the day of the yellow fever booster vaccination. These receptor sequences come from a man aged 18 to 35 who received the YFV17D yellow fever vaccine.

This clonotype was observed at least ten times. The chain employs TRBV4-1 and TRBJ2-2; D ambiguous. The CDR3 is 18 amino acids. With 0 bases removed from V and 4 bases from J, the gap between germline ends came to 18 bases. CDR1 is MGHRA and CDR2 is YSYEKL in the germline V gene. The CDR3: CASSQDEAKGIITGELFF. Written as DNA, the CDR3 is TGCGCCAGCAGCCAAGATGAGGCGAAGGGTATTATCACCGGGGAGCTGTTTTTT.

The table lists this clonotype with many counts. V and J are TRBV5-5 and TRBJ2-3; possibly TRBD1 or TRBD2 for D (5 bases each). The germline CDR1 and CDR2 sequences are SGHKS and YYEKEE (reference sequence). Trimming removed 4 bases at V and 3 bases at J, with 15 bases between. The CDR3 has 15 amino acids. Here the CDR3 reads CASSLTGPHTDTQYF. Here the CDR3 DNA reads TGTGCCAGCAGCCTGACGGGACCGCATACAGATACGCAGTATTTT.

The J gene is TRBJ2-3, the V gene TRBV5-1; 12 bases are a match to TRBD2. CDR1 and CDR2 from the germline V gene are SGHRS and YFSETQ. There are 15 residues in the CDR3. V lost 4 bases, J lost 6 bases, and 6 bases stayed unmatched. This CDR3 is CASSSTSGGQDTQYF. The CDR3 nucleotides read TGCGCCAGCAGCAGTACTAGCGGGGGGCAGGATACGCAGTATTTT.

This clonotype was seen a few times. The chain uses TRBV7-2 and TRBJ1-2, with D unclear. Per germline, CDR1 SGHTA and CDR2 FQGNSA. The CDR3 is 16 residues long. Trimming took off 5 bases at V and 0 bases at J, with 16 bases between the two ends. CDR3 in DNA: TGTGCCAGCAGCCCCTGGGTGGCGGGGACTAACTATGGCTACACCTTC. Translating it yields CASSPWVAGTNYGYTF.

Many counts were recorded for this clonotype. J is TRBJ1-5 and V is TRBV19; 7 bases agree with TRBD1. This CDR3 region has 15 residues. CDR1 LNHDA and CDR2 SQIVND come from the germline V gene (reference sequence). The V segment lost 2 bases and the J segment 5 bases; nucleotides outside the gene matches: 6. CDR3 sequence (DNA): TGTGCCAGTAGTATATACGGGACAGTATATCAGCCCCAGCATTTT. Translation: CASSIYGTVYQPQHF.

This clonotype was seen more than once but under ten times. The V and J genes are TRBV29-1 and TRBJ2-3, with D maybe TRBD1 (5 bases). There are 13 residues in the CDR3. Trimming left V 2 bases short and J 6 bases short, with 12 bases between. Per germline, CDR1 SQVTM and CDR2 ANQGSEA. The CDR3 region has the DNA TGCAGCGTTGAAAGGGGCCCAGCGGATACGCAGTATTTT. Residues: CSVERGPADTQYF.

The V gene is TRBV5-4, the J gene TRBJ2-1, with a weak D call TRBD2 (6 bases). This CDR3 region has 15 residues. V shed 0 bases and J shed 5 bases, with 12 bases lying between them. Germline V gene lookup returns CDR1 SGHNT and CDR2 YYREEE (reference sequence). The CDR3 DNA is TGTGCCAGCAGCTTGGAACTAGCTGGGGACAATGAGCAGTTCTTC. It is translated as CASSLELAGDNEQFF.

This clonotype was found many times. The rearrangement links TRBV4-1 to TRBJ1-1; D unresolved. This CDR3 has 18 residues. The V end was cut by 1 base, the J end by 4 bases, with 22 bases between. Germline V gene data show CDR1 as MGHRA and CDR2 as YSYEKL. The CDR3: CASSQVGASLGRATEAFF. The CDR3 region has the DNA TGCGCCAGCAGCCAAGTGGGTGCGTCTCTAGGAAGGGCCACTGAAGCTTTCTTT.

This clonotype came up many times. Germline and junction disagree at one end, which may indicate a read error. The rearrangement uses TRBV5-1 and TRBJ2-5; perhaps D is TRBD1 or TRBD2 (5 bases each). The germline V gene encodes CDR1 SGHRS and CDR2 YFSETQ. This CDR3 has 14 residues. The CDR3 spells CASSLGDPQETQYF. In nucleotides, the CDR3 is TGCGCCAGCAGTTTGGGGGACCCCCAAGAGACCCAGTACTTC.